A single sample gave rise to the 32 T cell receptor beta chains below, sequenced in a study of cytomegalovirus exposure and HLA in healthy donors. Both 60 Vbeta primers and 13 Jbeta primers went into the PCR. Measured with immunoSEQ multiplex PCR; TCRdb has only the in-frame clones, and not every one. Of 85,000 to 130,000 clones listed, over 9.5% are singletons. Sequencing was performed on PBMCs. All receptors come from a man aged 35 to 55 in good health and CMV-seropositive.

This clone turned up a few times. The rearrangement joins TRBV5-1 to TRBJ2-5; 7 bases line up with TRBD2. TRBJ2-7 matches the DNA end more closely, so the J call is doubtful. This CDR3 region has 14 residues. Germline-derived CDR1 and CDR2 are SGHRS and YFSETQ. The CDR3 reads CASSLTSDSYEQYF. CDR3 bases: TGCGCCAGCAGCTTGACTAGCGACTCCTACGAGCAGTACTTC.

This clone came up a few times. The V call is TRBV29-1, the J call TRBJ1-2; D ambiguous. From germline, CDR1 is SQVTM and CDR2 ANQGSEA. The V gene lost 1 base and the J gene lost 5 bases, with 14 bases spanning the gap. This CDR3 region has 14 residues. The CDR3 sequence: CSVEAAGMGYGYTF. The CDR3 DNA reads TGCAGCGTTGAAGCGGCGGGGATGGGATATGGCTACACCTTC.

The chain links TRBV9 to TRBJ2-7, with TRBD1 identical over 10 bases. This CDR3 contains 14 residues. Germline-derived CDR1 and CDR2 are SGDLS and YYNGEE. J gave up 7 bases and V 4 bases, and 8 bases lay outside the gene matches. CDR3 region: CASSPGTGAWEQYF. For the CDR3, the DNA is TGTGCCAGCAGCCCCGGGACAGGGGCCTGGGAGCAGTACTTC.

The V and J genes are TRBV2 and TRBJ1-1; 10 bases align to TRBD1. The CDR3 sequence is 15 residues long. J gave up 0 bases and V 6 bases, and 4 bases lay outside the gene matches. Germline lookup yields CDR1 SNHLY and CDR2 FYNNEI. CDR3 bases: TGTGCCAGCAGGGACAGGGGGGACATGAACACTGAAGCTTTCTTT. Translating it yields CASRDRGDMNTEAFF.

This clone was picked up a small number of times. This chain joins TRBV7-9 and TRBJ2-7, with 14 bases that match TRBD2. Germline CDR1 is SEHNR and CDR2 is FQNEAQ (reference sequence). J gave up 3 bases and V 5 bases, and 3 bases lay outside the gene matches. This CDR3 has 15 amino acids. The CDR3 DNA reads as TGTGCCAGCAGCCGCGGGACTAGCGGGAGCTACGAGCAGTACTTC. It yields the protein CASSRGTSGSYEQYF.

The table lists this clone with a few counts. The rearrangement joins TRBV6-1 to TRBJ1-2; D unresolved. The V end was cut by 6 bases, the J end by 6 bases, with 14 bases between. The CDR3 runs to 13 residues. Per germline, CDR1 MNHNS and CDR2 SASEGT. In nucleotides, the CDR3 is TGTGCCAGCAGCCAACCTGGCCTAGATGGCTACACCTTC. Protein sequence: CASSQPGLDGYTF.

V gene TRBV7-2 combines with J gene TRBJ1-5; D remains ambiguous. With 6 bases removed from V and 0 bases from J, the gap between germline ends came to 12 bases. CDR1 is SGHTA and CDR2 is FQGNSA in the germline V gene. This CDR3 is 15 amino acids long. In DNA form, the CDR3 reads TGTGCCAGCAGTTCCCCGATAGATAGCAATCAGCCCCAGCATTTT. Protein product: CASSSPIDSNQPQHF.

This chain links TRBV5-5 with TRBJ2-7; weak D call: TRBD1 (6 bases). The germline CDR1 and CDR2 sequences are SGHKS and YYEKEE (reference sequence). Trimming took 2 bases from V and 6 from J, leaving 12 bases between them. This CDR3 contains 13 residues. Here the CDR3 reads CASSLTGLSEQYF. Written as DNA, the CDR3 is TGTGCCAGCAGCTTAACAGGGTTAAGCGAGCAGTACTTC.

This clone has only a few counts. J is TRBJ2-7 and V is TRBV27; TRBD1 is a possible D gene (6 bases). The CDR3 consists of 15 residues. The V end lost 6 bases, the J end lost 3 bases, and 18 bases lay between the germline ends. Germline V gives CDR1 MNHEY, CDR2 SMNVEV (reference sequence). Written as DNA, the CDR3 is TGTGCCAGCAGCGAGGGGACACGGCCGGACTACGAGCAGTACTTC. Translated: CASSEGTRPDYEQYF.

This clone has a handful of counts. The rearrangement joins TRBV19 to TRBJ1-2; maybe TRBD1 (6 bases). CDR1 LNHDA and CDR2 SQIVND come from the germline V gene (reference sequence). V was trimmed by 6 bases and J by 3 bases, leaving 17 bases between them. The CDR3 is 15 residues long. The CDR3 loop is CASSLRVGADYGYTF. In nucleotides, the CDR3 is TGTGCCAGTAGCTTAAGGGTGGGGGCCGACTATGGCTACACCTTC.

This chain uses TRBV5-1 with TRBJ1-2, with a tentative D call TRBD1 (6 bases). From germline, CDR1 is SGHRS and CDR2 YFSETQ. Trimming took 0 bases from V and 3 from J, leaving 12 bases between them. The CDR3 length is 15 residues. The CDR3 coding sequence is TGCGCCAGCAGCTTGGAGATAGGGGGGGACTATGGCTACACCTTC. Translating gives CASSLEIGGDYGYTF.

This clone has ten or more counts. The chain uses TRBV11-3 and TRBJ2-1; D is unclear. V lost 5 bases to trimming and J lost 0 bases, with 14 bases between them. Germline-derived CDR1 and CDR2 are SGHNT and YENEEA. CDR3 length: 16 residues. The CDR3 DNA reads as TGTGCCAGCAGCCCCGTCCTGTCGAGCTCCTACAATGAGCAGTTCTTC. Protein: CASSPVLSSSYNEQFF.

Only a few counts were recorded for this clone. This chain connects TRBV27 to TRBJ2-1; 9 positions match TRBD1. Germline-derived CDR1 and CDR2 are MNHEY and SMNVEV (reference sequence). The CDR3 consists of 16 residues. V shed 3 bases, J shed 3 bases, and the junction held 6 bases outside the gene matches. The CDR3 DNA sequence: TGTGCCAGCAGTTTGTCTCCGGGACAGGGCTACAATGAGCAGTTCTTC. This encodes CASSLSPGQGYNEQFF.

This clone was seen more than once but under ten times. The genes are TRBV19 and TRBJ1-1; TRBD1 might be the D (5 bases). Germline-derived CDR1 and CDR2 are LNHDA and SQIVND (reference sequence). This CDR3 has 13 residues. Trimming cost V 9 bases and J 4 bases, with 15 bases left between them. DNA for the CDR3: TGTGCCAGCGGGGGAAGGTCGGGCACTGAAGCTTTCTTT. Its translation is CASGGRSGTEAFF.

The genes are TRBV15 and TRBJ2-1; 7 bases fit TRBD1. The CDR3 totals 16 residues. Germline CDR1 reads LNHNV; CDR2 reads YYDKDF (reference sequence). J gave up 4 bases and V 3 bases, and 9 bases lay outside the gene matches. The CDR3 spells CATSSNPGGEYNEQFF. DNA of the CDR3: TGTGCCACCAGCAGCAATCCAGGGGGAGAATACAATGAGCAGTTCTTC.

This clone was seen a few times. The CDR3 DNA reads TGTGCCAGCAGCGAGACCAGGGGTGGCGAGCAGTACTTC. Protein sequence: CASSETRGGEQYF. This sequence joins TRBV21-1 and TRBJ2-7; TRBD1 is taken as the D call from the table, unchecked against the DNA. TRBV21-1 is a known pseudogene. This CDR3 is 13 amino acids long.

Remarks on this clone: Other DNA sequences in the sample encode the same CDR3. The gene calls are TRBV2 and TRBJ2-7; D might be TRBD2 (7 bases). Germline loops: CDR1 SNHLY, CDR2 FYNNEI. Trimming stripped 8 bases from V and 5 bases from J, with 19 bases between. CDR3 length: 14 amino acids. The CDR3 coding sequence is TGTGCCAGCCACTGGGGGGGCGTCTTCGACGAGCAGTACTTC. Its protein product is CASHWGGVFDEQYF.

In its sample, this clone was seen a few times. The CDR3 DNA reads as TGTGCCAGCATTAGGCCTCCCAGGACAGGGGGAAACACCGGGGAGCTGTTTTTT. Protein sequence: CASIRPPRTGGNTGELFF. The rearrangement uses TRBV27 and TRBJ2-2, with 10 bases identical to TRBD1. V was pared by 7 bases and J by 2 bases, with 13 bases of the junction left unmatched. The CDR3 consists of 18 residues. Germline V gene lookup returns CDR1 MNHEY and CDR2 SMNVEV (reference sequence).

To note about this clone: In the same sample, other DNA sequences code for this CDR3. The chain uses TRBV11-2 and TRBJ2-2; D gene unclear. From germline, CDR1 is SGHAT and CDR2 FQNNGV. V lost 2 bases, J lost 0 bases, and 4 bases lay in between. The length of the CDR3 is 14 residues. The CDR3 sequence: CASSLRANTGELFF. CDR3 in DNA: TGTGCCAGCAGCTTAAGAGCGAACACCGGGGAGCTGTTTTTT. Looking up the rest from reference TRBV11-2 and TRBJ2-2 gives the full variable domain: EAGVAQSPRYKIIEKRQSVAFWCNPISGHATLYWYQQILGQGPKLLIQFQNNGVVDDSQLPKDRFSAERLKGVDSTLKIQPAKLEDSAVYLCASSLRANTGELFFGEGSRLTVL.

This clone has a handful of counts. The chain joins TRBV29-1 to TRBJ2-3, with 12 bases matching TRBD2. The CDR3 runs 15 residues. The V and J ends lost 3 bases and 5 bases, in that order; junction bases with no gene match: 6. Germline V gene data show CDR1 as SQVTM and CDR2 as ANQGSEA. Written as DNA, the CDR3 is TGCAGCGTTGATCCCCGACTAGCGGGAGAAGATACGCAGTATTTT. As protein: CSVDPRLAGEDTQYF.

This clone was counted between two and nine times. V is TRBV14 and J is TRBJ2-3; D is unclear. Trimming removed 5 bases at V and 0 bases at J, with 15 bases between. Germline values: CDR1 SGHDN, CDR2 FVKESK. The CDR3 length is 16 residues. In DNA form, the CDR3 reads TGTGCCAGCAGCGAAAGGCAGGTTACTAGCACAGATACGCAGTATTTT. Its protein is CASSERQVTSTDTQYF.

This clone has just a few counts. This chain joins TRBV10-1 and TRBJ2-3; no firm D call. The germline CDR1 and CDR2 sequences are WNHNN and SYGVQD (reference sequence). This CDR3 has 14 residues. V was cut by 2 bases and J by 2 bases, with 8 bases left in between. CDR3: CASSETVHTDTQYF. The CDR3 DNA reads TGCGCCAGCAGTGAGACGGTCCACACAGATACGCAGTATTTT.

The chain couples TRBV9 to TRBJ2-2, with D uncertain. CDR1 is SGDLS and CDR2 is YYNGEE in the germline V gene. Deletions cut 4 bases from V and 6 bases from J, with 10 bases between. There are 13 residues in the CDR3. In nucleotides, the CDR3 is TGTGCCAGCAGCACCCCCCAGGCCGGGGAGCTGTTTTTT. Protein: CASSTPQAGELFF.

This clone appeared a few times. The chain has TRBV7-9 and TRBJ1-4; 8 bases line up with TRBD1. CDR1 is SEHNR, CDR2 FQNEAQ, per germline (reference sequence). J gave up 8 bases and V 5 bases, and 10 bases lay outside the gene matches. This CDR3 spans 15 amino acids. This chain's CDR3 is CASSRPTGEDEKLFF. The CDR3 DNA reads as TGTGCCAGCAGCCGCCCGACAGGGGAGGACGAAAAACTGTTTTTT.

Only a few counts were recorded for this clone. V gene TRBV5-1 combines with J gene TRBJ2-7; TRBD2 aligns across 9 bases. Germline assignment: CDR1 SGHRS and CDR2 YFSETQ. After removal of 2 bases from V and 5 bases from J, the junction contained 11 bases not matched to a gene. The CDR3 contains 16 residues. The CDR3 protein is CASSLSGSGRIDEQYF. The CDR3, as DNA: TGCGCCAGCAGCTTAAGCGGGAGCGGGAGGATCGACGAGCAGTACTTC.

The chain links TRBV6-1 to TRBJ2-7; perhaps TRBD2 as D (6 bases). The CDR3 is 13 residues long. Trimming cost V 8 bases and J 2 bases, with 13 bases left between them. Germline-derived CDR1 and CDR2 are MNHNS and SASEGT. CDR3 sequence (DNA): TGTGCCAGCTCTAGGGACTGGGCCTACGAGCAGTACTTC. As protein: CASSRDWAYEQYF.

V usage is TRBV28 and J usage is TRBJ1-5; D ambiguous. Germline V CDR1 and CDR2: MDHEN, SYDVKM. The V gene lost 7 bases and the J gene lost 1 base, with 5 bases spanning the gap. The CDR3 loop spans 12 amino acids. CDR3 sequence (DNA): TGTGCCAGCACCGAGAGCAATCAGCCCCAGCATTTT. This encodes CASTESNQPQHF.

V usage is TRBV7-3 and J usage is TRBJ2-1; maybe TRBD2 (7 bases). Germline V gene sequence: CDR1 SGHTA, CDR2 FQGTGA. Trimming stripped 5 bases from V and 9 bases from J, with 14 bases between. The CDR3 loop spans 13 amino acids. DNA of the CDR3: TGTGCCAGCAGCCCCGGCGGGGGCGGTGAGCAGTTCTTC. This sequence encodes CASSPGGGGEQFF.

V gene TRBV6-5 combines with J gene TRBJ1-2; D gene uncertain. In germline, CDR1 is MNHEY, CDR2 SVGAGI. This CDR3 contains 12 residues. V shed 0 bases and J shed 7 bases, with 6 bases lying between them. CDR3 nucleotide sequence: TGTGCCAGCAGTTACTCACAGCCTGGCTACACCTTC. Amino acid sequence: CASSYSQPGYTF.

Remarks on this clone: The junction differs from germline at one of its ends, possibly a read error. The chain has TRBV13 and TRBJ2-1, with D uncertain. This CDR3 contains 12 residues. The germline gives CDR1 PRHDT, CDR2 FYEKMQ (reference sequence). DNA of the CDR3: TGTGCCAGCAGCTCCGGGTACAATGAGCACTTCTTC. It encodes CASSSGYNEHFF.

This clone was observed a handful of times. The V gene is TRBV28, the J gene TRBJ2-7; D gene uncertain. V was cut by 8 bases and J by 1 base, with 9 bases left in between. CDR1 is MDHEN and CDR2 is SYDVKM in the germline V gene. This CDR3 spans 12 amino acids. The CDR3 protein is CASGSLSYEQYF. CDR3 sequence (DNA): TGTGCCAGCGGTTCTCTTTCCTACGAGCAGTACTTC.

There are a few counts of this clone. V is TRBV5-1 and J is TRBJ2-1; 12 nucleotides line up with TRBD2. CDR1 is SGHRS, CDR2 YFSETQ, per germline. The CDR3 length is 17 residues. Trimming took 4 bases from V and 2 from J; bases not matched to a gene: 7. As DNA, the CDR3 is TGCGCCAGCAGCCCACGACTAGCGGGAGACCCCTACAATGAGCAGTTCTTC. Its protein is CASSPRLAGDPYNEQFF.